These 6 T cell receptor beta chains originate from one sample sequenced in a study of blood T cell repertoires in COVID-19 (TCRdb year 2020). The library was prepared using the immunoSEQ multiplex PCR assay. Entries here come from immuneACCESS through TCRdb and include only in-frame sequences with V and J called. Some clones fail to appear in such tables; in the studies checked, an unresolved V gene covers under half of the shortfall, and the cause of the remainder is unknown. For this sample there are roughly 63,000 clones; roughly 71% appear just once. The ten largest clones add up to 28% of the sample. The sequencing input was peripheral blood. The receptors shown here come from a woman aged 80 or over with acute or convalescent COVID-19.

V is TRBV7-2 and J is TRBJ2-2, with TRBD2 matching over 10 bases. With V trimmed by 5 bases and J by 6 bases, 15 bases remained unmatched. Germline V gene data show CDR1 as SGHTA and CDR2 as FQGNSA. The CDR3 extends over 18 amino acids. The CDR3 protein is CASSAILGLAGVAGELFF. CDR3 sequence (DNA): TGTGCCAGCAGCGCTATCCTGGGGCTAGCGGGAGTCGCCGGGGAGCTGTTTTTT. Full variable domain (rest looked up from reference TRBV7-2 and TRBJ2-2): GAGVSQSPSNKVTEKGKDVELRCDPISGHTALYWYRQSLGQGLEFLIYFQGNSAPDKSGLPSDRFSAERTGGSVSTLTIQRTQQEDSAVYLCASSAILGLAGVAGELFFGEGSRLTVL.

V gene TRBV29-1 combines with J gene TRBJ2-5; TRBD2 aligns across 9 bases. Germline V CDR1 and CDR2: SQVTM, ANQGSEA. The CDR3 has 14 amino acids. V shed 3 bases, J shed 4 bases, and the junction held 6 bases outside the gene matches. The CDR3 DNA is TGCAGCGTTGATCCAGCGGGAGGAGGAGAGACCCAGTACTTC. This translates into CSVDPAGGGETQYF.

The chain combines TRBV30 with TRBJ2-7; D may be TRBD2 (5 bases). The CDR3 has 17 residues. Between the trimmed V and J ends, which lost 1 base and 1 base, there was a span of 20 bases. Germline V gene data show CDR1 as GTSNPN and CDR2 as SVGIG (reference sequence). The CDR3 region has the DNA TGTGCCTGGAGTGCGCCCTTTGGTGGGAGCCTATCCTACGAGCAGTACTTC. Its protein product is CAWSAPFGGSLSYEQYF.

This chain connects TRBV27 to TRBJ2-5; 10 bases fit TRBD1. The CDR3 has 17 amino acids. From germline, CDR1 is MNHEY and CDR2 SMNVEV (reference sequence). Trimming at V came to 3 bases and at J to 1 base, leaving 8 bases not matched to a gene. CDR3 amino acids: CASSFYTGTGVQETQYF. The CDR3 coding sequence is TGTGCCAGCAGTTTTTATACCGGGACAGGGGTCCAAGAGACCCAGTACTTC.

This clone appeared many times. The V call is TRBV6-2 or TRBV6-3, the J call TRBJ1-2; no clear D gene. Trimming stripped 2 bases from V and 1 base from J, with 5 bases between. The CDR3 length is 13 residues. Per the germline V gene, CDR1 is MNHEY and CDR2 is SVGEGT. The chain's CDR3 is CASSYDNNYGYTF. In nucleotides, the CDR3 is TGTGCCAGCAGTTACGACAATAACTATGGCTACACCTTC.

The chain couples TRBV5-1 to TRBJ2-3; D possibly corresponds to TRBD1 (5 bases). Per germline, CDR1 SGHRS and CDR2 YFSETQ. The V gene lost 0 bases and the J gene lost 4 bases, with 12 bases spanning the gap. The length of the CDR3 is 15 residues. The CDR3 DNA reads as TGCGCCAGCAGCTTGGCAGGTCAGGGCGCAGATACGCAGTATTTT. The encoded protein is CASSLAGQGADTQYF.